This entry is about one T cell receptor (beta chain). The protocol was immunoSEQ multiplex PCR, while the TCRdb copy is restricted to in-frame clones and leaves out a portion. The table shows 70,000 to 95,000 clones, with roughly four fifths occurring only once. These data belong to a study of OX40 agonist ivuxolimab in advanced cancers. J was trimmed by 9 bases and V by 3 bases; bases with no gene match: 3. This CDR3 contains 13 residues. Germline assignment: CDR1 SGHNT and CDR2 YYREEE (reference sequence). J is TRBJ2-1 and V is TRBV5-4; 10 nucleotides line up with TRBD2. The sample in question was CD4+ or CD8+ T cells sorted from blood, obtained in a trial of the OX40 agonist ivuxolimab. This receptor was identified in an adult with an advanced solid tumor such as melanoma, head and neck, liver or kidney cancer. The CDR3 region is CASSSIAGGEQFF. CDR3 nucleotide sequence: TGTGCCAGCAGCTCGATAGCGGGGGGTGAGCAGTTCTTC.